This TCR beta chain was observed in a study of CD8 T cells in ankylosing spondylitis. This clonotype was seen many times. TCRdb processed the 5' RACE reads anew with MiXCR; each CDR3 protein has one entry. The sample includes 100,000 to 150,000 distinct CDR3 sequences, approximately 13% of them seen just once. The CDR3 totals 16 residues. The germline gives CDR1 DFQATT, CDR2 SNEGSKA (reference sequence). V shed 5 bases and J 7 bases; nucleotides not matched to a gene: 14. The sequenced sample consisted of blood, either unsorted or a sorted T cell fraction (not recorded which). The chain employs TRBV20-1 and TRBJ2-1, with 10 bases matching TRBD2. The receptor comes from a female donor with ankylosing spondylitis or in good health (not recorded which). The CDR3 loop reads CSASRIPGLAPNEQFF. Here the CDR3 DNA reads TGCAGTGCTTCCCGTATACCGGGACTAGCGCCTAATGAGCAGTTCTTC.